A selection of T cell receptor beta chains follows, all from one sample in a study of PD-1 blockade in mismatch repair-deficient tumors. The data were produced by immunoSEQ multiplex PCR, yet TCRdb's version contains in-frame clones alone and is incomplete. The sample contains about 51,000 clones, 78% of which appear only once. The sample in question was peripheral blood, obtained 4 weeks after starting pembrolizumab. Every receptor here comes from an adult with mismatch repair-deficient cancer. Both conserved end residues are part of each CDR3. The D gene is left open where the match is weak. Not every row has a clone size; where given, it reads once, few, many or a size class.

D gene: .; V gene: TRBV6-4; J gene: TRBJ1-1; clone size: .; CDR3 DNA: TGTGCCAGCAGTCAAACTGAAGCTTTCTTT; CDR3 protein: CASSQTEAFF
D gene: .; V gene: TRBV18; J gene: TRBJ2-1; clone size: .; CDR3 DNA: TGTGCCAGCTCACCACCAGGGAGAAATACCCCCTACAATGAGCAGTTCTTC; CDR3 protein: CASSPPGRNTPYNEQFF
D gene: .; V gene: TRBV19; J gene: TRBJ1-1; clone size: .; CDR3 DNA: TGTGCCAGTAGTATAAGGGGGGCGGAGAACACTGAAGCTTTCTTT; CDR3 protein: CASSIRGAENTEAFF
D gene: .; V gene: TRBV6-5; J gene: TRBJ1-2; clone size: .; CDR3 DNA: TGTGCCAGCAGGCCGGGACCCCACATTGGCTACACCTTC; CDR3 protein: CASRPGPHIGYTF
D gene: .; V gene: TRBV27; J gene: TRBJ1-1; clone size: once; CDR3 DNA: TGTGCCAGCAGTTTTACAGGTAACACTGAAGCTTTCTTT; CDR3 protein: CASSFTGNTEAFF
D gene: .; V gene: TRBV7-9; J gene: TRBJ1-1; clone size: .; CDR3 DNA: TGTGCCAGCAGCTCCTACGCCGGTAGCATAGAAGCTTTCTTT; CDR3 protein: CASSSYAGSIEAFF
D gene: .; V gene: TRBV5-4; J gene: TRBJ1-1; clone size: .; CDR3 DNA: TGTGCCAGCAGCTTCCGGGGGGTGAACACTGAAGCTTTCTTT; CDR3 protein: CASSFRGVNTEAFF
D gene: .; V gene: TRBV5-1; J gene: TRBJ1-2; clone size: .; CDR3 DNA: TGCGCCAGCAGGACCAACACCGAAGGAGGCTACACCTTC; CDR3 protein: CASRTNTEGGYTF
D gene: .; V gene: TRBV19; J gene: TRBJ2-7; clone size: once; CDR3 DNA: TGTGCCAGTTCCACGATTGCAAGCTCCTACGAGCAGTACTTC; CDR3 protein: CASSTIASSYEQYF
D gene: TRBD1; V gene: TRBV25-1; J gene: TRBJ2-7; clone size: .; CDR3 DNA: TGTGCCAGCAGTGTAGGGGACAGTCTCTACTACGAGCAGTACTTC; CDR3 protein: CASSVGDSLYYEQYF
D gene: .; V gene: TRBV7-9; J gene: TRBJ2-2; clone size: .; CDR3 DNA: TGTGCCAGCAGGCCGTCGGGAAGCGGGTCCGCTTATATCGGGGAGCTGTTTTTT; CDR3 protein: CASRPSGSGSAYIGELFF
D gene: TRBD1; V gene: TRBV2; J gene: TRBJ2-5; clone size: .; CDR3 DNA: TGTGCCAGCAGGGGACAGGCGAAAGAGACCCAGTACTTC; CDR3 protein: CASRGQAKETQYF
D gene: .; V gene: TRBV28; J gene: TRBJ2-1; clone size: .; CDR3 DNA: TGTGCCAGCAGTCTCCGGGACTTCAATGAGCAGTTCTTC; CDR3 protein: CASSLRDFNEQFF
D gene: TRBD2; V gene: TRBV7-9; J gene: TRBJ2-7; clone size: once; CDR3 DNA: TGTGCCAGCAGCTTAGGGGGGAGGGCCTACGAGCAGTACTTC; CDR3 protein: CASSLGGRAYEQYF
D gene: TRBD1; V gene: TRBV5-1; J gene: TRBJ1-1; clone size: .; CDR3 DNA: TGCGCCAGCAGCCCCTCGGGACAGCTGAACACTGAAGCTTTCTTT; CDR3 protein: CASSPSGQLNTEAFF
D gene: TRBD1; V gene: TRBV7-3; J gene: TRBJ2-2; clone size: .; CDR3 DNA: TGTGCCAGCAGCTTATCAGGGGGTGCGAACACCGGGGAGCTGTTTTTT; CDR3 protein: CASSLSGGANTGELFF
D gene: .; V gene: TRBV9; J gene: TRBJ2-6; clone size: .; CDR3 DNA: TGTGCCAGCAGCCAGGGGGACTCCGGGGCCAACGTCCTGACTTTC; CDR3 protein: CASSQGDSGANVLTF
D gene: .; V gene: TRBV19; J gene: TRBJ2-1; clone size: few; CDR3 DNA: TGTGCCAGTAGTATAAGGGACATCTTCTTGAGGGCCTACAATGAGCAGTTCTTC; CDR3 protein: CASSIRDIFLRAYNEQFF
D gene: TRBD1; V gene: TRBV5-1; J gene: TRBJ2-5; clone size: .; CDR3 DNA: TGCGCCAGCAGCGCGGGGACAGGGGGCGCAGGGACCCAGTACTTC; CDR3 protein: CASSAGTGGAGTQYF
D gene: TRBD2; V gene: TRBV11-2; J gene: TRBJ2-1; clone size: .; CDR3 DNA: TGTGCCAGCAGCTTCGGGACTAGGGTCTACAATGAGCAGTTCTTC; CDR3 protein: CASSFGTRVYNEQFF
D gene: .; V gene: TRBV27; J gene: TRBJ1-2; clone size: few; CDR3 DNA: TGTGCCAGCAGTGCTGAGGGGGTCGGCTATGGCTACACCTTC; CDR3 protein: CASSAEGVGYGYTF
D gene: .; V gene: TRBV30; J gene: TRBJ1-3; clone size: .; CDR3 DNA: TGTGCCTGGAGTGGTTTTATGGGAGTCCTTGGAAACACCATATATTTT; CDR3 protein: CAWSGFMGVLGNTIYF
D gene: .; V gene: TRBV25-1; J gene: TRBJ1-2; clone size: .; CDR3 DNA: TGTGCCAGCTTCCTCTATGGCTACACCTTC; CDR3 protein: CASFLYGYTF
D gene: .; V gene: TRBV5-6; J gene: TRBJ1-2; clone size: .; CDR3 DNA: TGTGCCAGCAGCTTGGGCCACGAGCCTGCTCGTAACTATGGCTACACCTTC; CDR3 protein: CASSLGHEPARNYGYTF
D gene: TRBD1; V gene: TRBV5-5; J gene: TRBJ2-7; clone size: .; CDR3 DNA: TGTGCCAGCAGCCTGACAGGGACCTACGAGCAGTACTTC; CDR3 protein: CASSLTGTYEQYF
D gene: TRBD2; V gene: TRBV7-8; J gene: TRBJ2-7; clone size: .; CDR3 DNA: TGTGCCAGCAGCTCACTCCTCGGGACTAGCGGAACCTACGAGCAGTACTTC; CDR3 protein: CASSSLLGTSGTYEQYF
D gene: .; V gene: TRBV2; J gene: TRBJ2-5; clone size: .; CDR3 DNA: TGTGCCAGCGGCGTTATGGACGGGGGAATACAAGAGACCCAGTACTTC; CDR3 protein: CASGVMDGGIQETQYF
D gene: TRBD1; V gene: TRBV7-9; J gene: TRBJ1-5; clone size: once; CDR3 DNA: TGTGCCAGCAGCCAAGTTGGGACAGGGACATTCAATCAGCCCCAGCATTTT; CDR3 protein: CASSQVGTGTFNQPQHF
D gene: TRBD2; V gene: TRBV9; J gene: TRBJ2-1; clone size: .; CDR3 DNA: TGTGCCAGCAGCGAAGCGGGAGGGCTTGATTTCAGGGAGCAGTTCTTC; CDR3 protein: CASSEAGGLDFREQFF
D gene: .; V gene: TRBV15; J gene: TRBJ1-3; clone size: few; CDR3 DNA: TGTGCCACCAGCAGCCACGCTGGAAACACCATATATTTT; CDR3 protein: CATSSHAGNTIYF
D gene: TRBD2; V gene: TRBV19; J gene: TRBJ2-1; clone size: .; CDR3 DNA: TGTGCCAGTACCAATGGACTAGCGGTTCCGGGGAGTGAGCAGTTCTTC; CDR3 protein: CASTNGLAVPGSEQFF
D gene: .; V gene: TRBV28; J gene: TRBJ2-1; clone size: once; CDR3 DNA: TGTGCCAGCAGTGCCTTGTGGAATGAGCAGTTCTTC; CDR3 protein: CASSALWNEQFF
D gene: .; V gene: TRBV9; J gene: TRBJ2-7; clone size: few; CDR3 DNA: TGTGCCAGCAGCGTAGGTGGACAGAACTACGAGCAGTACTTC; CDR3 protein: CASSVGGQNYEQYF
D gene: .; V gene: TRBV9; J gene: TRBJ1-5; clone size: few; CDR3 DNA: TGTGCCAGCAGCGTGTCAGGGTTGGGTCAGCCCCAGCATTTT; CDR3 protein: CASSVSGLGQPQHF
D gene: TRBD2; V gene: TRBV5-6; J gene: TRBJ2-3; clone size: .; CDR3 DNA: TGTGCCAGCAGCTTTAGCGGGAGTCGGAGCACAGATACGCAGTATTTT; CDR3 protein: CASSFSGSRSTDTQYF
D gene: .; V gene: TRBV28; J gene: TRBJ2-7; clone size: .; CDR3 DNA: TGTGCCAGCAGTCCCCTACAGAATTCCTACGAGCAGTACTTC; CDR3 protein: CASSPLQNSYEQYF
D gene: .; V gene: TRBV6-1; J gene: TRBJ2-7; clone size: .; CDR3 DNA: TGTGCCAGCAGTCCGAGGTACGAGCAGTACTTC; CDR3 protein: CASSPRYEQYF
D gene: TRBD2; V gene: TRBV7-9; J gene: TRBJ2-7; clone size: .; CDR3 DNA: TGTGCCAGCAGCTCGAGGACTAGCGGGTCCTACGAGCAGTACTTC; CDR3 protein: CASSSRTSGSYEQYF
D gene: TRBD1; V gene: TRBV18; J gene: TRBJ2-7; clone size: once; CDR3 DNA: TGTGCCAGCTCGCCGGGACAGGGCCCCTCCTACGAGCAGTACTTC; CDR3 protein: CASSPGQGPSYEQYF
D gene: TRBD1; V gene: TRBV6-5; J gene: TRBJ1-2; clone size: .; CDR3 DNA: TGTGCCAGCAGCTCCGGGACAGGGGTCGCTGGCTACACCTTC; CDR3 protein: CASSSGTGVAGYTF
D gene: TRBD2; V gene: TRBV9; J gene: TRBJ2-1; clone size: .; CDR3 DNA: TGTGCCAGCACCGGGACTAGCGGGAGGTCCTACAATGAGCAGTTCTTC; CDR3 protein: CASTGTSGRSYNEQFF
D gene: TRBD2; V gene: TRBV18; J gene: TRBJ2-1; clone size: .; CDR3 DNA: TGTGCCAGCTCACCTCCGGGACTAGCGGGAGTGGGTGAGCAGTTCTTC; CDR3 protein: CASSPPGLAGVGEQFF
D gene: .; V gene: TRBV6-5; J gene: TRBJ2-7; clone size: few; CDR3 DNA: TGTGCCAGCACCCGACCGGGGAACGAGCAGTACTTC; CDR3 protein: CASTRPGNEQYF
D gene: .; V gene: TRBV19; J gene: TRBJ2-7; clone size: few; CDR3 DNA: TGTGCCAGTAGTATAGCTAGCGACTCCTACGAGCAGTACTTC; CDR3 protein: CASSIASDSYEQYF
D gene: TRBD2; V gene: TRBV4-3; J gene: TRBJ2-1; clone size: .; CDR3 DNA: TGCGCCAGCAGCCAAGAGCTAGCGGGAGACTTAGATGAGCAGTTCTTC; CDR3 protein: CASSQELAGDLDEQFF
D gene: TRBD2; V gene: TRBV15; J gene: TRBJ2-1; clone size: .; CDR3 DNA: TGTGCCACCAGCAGAGCAGCGGGGTACAATGAGCAGTTCTTC; CDR3 protein: CATSRAAGYNEQFF